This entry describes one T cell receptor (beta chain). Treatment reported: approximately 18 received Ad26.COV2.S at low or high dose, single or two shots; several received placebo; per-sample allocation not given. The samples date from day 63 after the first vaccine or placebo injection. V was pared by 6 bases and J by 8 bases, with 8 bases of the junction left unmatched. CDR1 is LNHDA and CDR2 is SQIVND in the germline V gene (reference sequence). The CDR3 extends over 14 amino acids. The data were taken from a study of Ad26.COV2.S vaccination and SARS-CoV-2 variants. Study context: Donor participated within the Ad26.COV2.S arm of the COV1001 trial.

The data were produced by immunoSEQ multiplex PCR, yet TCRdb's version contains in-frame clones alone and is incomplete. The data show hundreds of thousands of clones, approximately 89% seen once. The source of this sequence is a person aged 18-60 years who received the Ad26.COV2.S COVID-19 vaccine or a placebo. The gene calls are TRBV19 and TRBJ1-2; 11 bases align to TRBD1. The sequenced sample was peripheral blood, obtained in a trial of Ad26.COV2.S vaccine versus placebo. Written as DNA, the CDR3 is TGTGCCAGTAGGGAGCCGGGACAGGGGGTCGGCTACACCTTC. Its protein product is CASREPGQGVGYTF.